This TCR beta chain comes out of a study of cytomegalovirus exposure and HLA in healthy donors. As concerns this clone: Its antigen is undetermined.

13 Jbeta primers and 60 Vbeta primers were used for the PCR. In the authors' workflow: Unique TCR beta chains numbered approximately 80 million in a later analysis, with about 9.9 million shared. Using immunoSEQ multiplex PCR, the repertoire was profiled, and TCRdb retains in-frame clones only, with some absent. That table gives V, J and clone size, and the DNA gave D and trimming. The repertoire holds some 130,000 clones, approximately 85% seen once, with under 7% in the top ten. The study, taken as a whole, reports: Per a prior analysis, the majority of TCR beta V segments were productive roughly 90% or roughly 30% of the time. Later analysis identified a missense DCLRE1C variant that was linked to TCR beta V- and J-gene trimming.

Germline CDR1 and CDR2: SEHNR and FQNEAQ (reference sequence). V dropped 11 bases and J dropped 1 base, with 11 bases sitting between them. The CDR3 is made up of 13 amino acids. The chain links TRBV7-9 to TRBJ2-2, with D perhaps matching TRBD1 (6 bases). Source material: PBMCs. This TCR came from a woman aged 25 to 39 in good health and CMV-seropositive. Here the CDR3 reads CAAQGRNTGELFF. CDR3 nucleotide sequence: TGTGCCGCCCAGGGGAGGAACACCGGGGAGCTGTTTTTT.